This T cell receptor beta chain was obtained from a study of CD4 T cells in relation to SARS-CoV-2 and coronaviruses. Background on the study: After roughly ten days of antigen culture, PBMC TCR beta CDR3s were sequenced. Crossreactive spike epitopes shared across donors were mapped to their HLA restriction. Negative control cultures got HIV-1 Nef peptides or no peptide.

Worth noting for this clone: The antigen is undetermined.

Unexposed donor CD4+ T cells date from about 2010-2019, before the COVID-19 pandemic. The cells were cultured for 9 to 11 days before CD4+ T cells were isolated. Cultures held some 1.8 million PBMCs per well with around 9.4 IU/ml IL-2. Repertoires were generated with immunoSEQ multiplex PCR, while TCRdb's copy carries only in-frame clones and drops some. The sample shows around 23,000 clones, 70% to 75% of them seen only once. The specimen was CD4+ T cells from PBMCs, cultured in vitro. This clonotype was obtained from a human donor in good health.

The CDR3 DNA sequence: TGTGCCAGCACAATCGGGACACCGTTCTACAATGAGCAGTTCTTC. Translated, it gives CASTIGTPFYNEQFF. V is TRBV2 and J is TRBJ2-1; D perhaps matches TRBD1 (6 bases). V was shortened by 7 bases and J by 3 bases, with 16 bases between the two germline ends. Germline assignment: CDR1 SNHLY and CDR2 FYNNEI. The CDR3 is 15 amino acids.